The rows below give T cell receptor beta chains drawn from one sample of a study of cytomegalovirus exposure and HLA in healthy donors. Measured with immunoSEQ multiplex PCR; TCRdb has only the in-frame clones, and not every one. Of approximately 200,000 clones detected, approximately 88% appear once; the ten largest clones hold roughly 7.5%. Sequences were obtained from PBMCs. All receptors come from a man younger than 30 in good health and CMV-seropositive. CDR3s include the opening cysteine and the closing phenylalanine or tryptophan. The D gene is left open where the match is weak. Only some rows state a clone size, as once, few, many or a class for expanded clones.

>TRBJ2-5|TRBV7-7|once|.
TGTGCCAGCAGTCGGGACACCTGGGGGACCCAGTACTTC
CASSRDTWGTQYF
>TRBJ2-1|TRBV11-2|once|TRBD2
TGTGCCAGCAGCGGTAGCGGGAGGGCCATTGAGCAGTTCTTC
CASSGSGRAIEQFF
>TRBJ2-7|TRBV28|.|TRBD1
TGTGCCAGCAATAGACAGGGGCCCCGTCTTAACGAGCAGTACTTC
CASNRQGPRLNEQYF
>TRBJ2-2|TRBV7-2|few|.
TGTGCCAGCAGCCCCTTAATCGGGGAGCTGTTTTTT
CASSPLIGELFF
>TRBJ2-7|TRBV10-3|.|.
TGTGCCATCAGTGAGTCGGGAGTAGCACCTACCGGGGGGCAGTACTTC
CAISESGVAPTGGQYF
>TRBJ2-7|TRBV15|.|TRBD2
TGTGCCACCAGCAACGGTCTAGCGGGAGTAAGGTCCTACGAGCAGTACTTC
CATSNGLAGVRSYEQYF
>TRBJ2-3|TRBV9|.|.
TGTGCCAGCAGCGGGGCTTTAACAGATACGCAGTATTTT
CASSGALTDTQYF
>TRBJ2-1|TRBV10-2|.|TRBD2
TGCGCCAGCAGCCCTAGCGGTCCTCCTCTAGGGGAGCAGTTCTTC
CASSPSGPPLGEQFF
>TRBJ2-3|TRBV2|.|.
TGTGCCAGCAGCGAAATGCCGGGACTCACGGATACGCAGTATTTT
CASSEMPGLTDTQYF
>TRBJ1-5|TRBV6-5|.|.
TGTGCCAGCAGTTCGGGGAGGGAGAGGGGTCAGCCCCAGCATTTT
CASSSGRERGQPQHF
>TRBJ1-1|TRBV5-4|.|.
TGTGCCAGCAGCTTGGCGATCGGGGGGGGCGACACTGAAGCTTTCTTT
CASSLAIGGGDTEAFF
>TRBJ2-5|TRBV7-9|.|TRBD2
TGTGCCAGCAGGCCTAGCGGACAAGAGACCCAGTACTTC
CASRPSGQETQYF
>TRBJ2-1|TRBV7-2|.|.
TGTGCCAGCAGCTTGTTGCCCGCGGACAGCTCCTACAATGAGCAGTTCTTC
CASSLLPADSSYNEQFF
>TRBJ1-1|TRBV30|.|.
TGTGCCTGGAGAACCCCAGACAGGAACACTGAAGCTTTCTTT
CAWRTPDRNTEAFF
>TRBJ1-5|TRBV2|.|.
TGTGCCAGCAGACAGGGAGGGGGTTCCCAGCCCCAGCATTTT
CASRQGGGSQPQHF
>TRBJ1-5|TRBV6-6|.|.
TGTGCCAGCAGTTACTCGGGGGCGACTAATCAGCCCCAGCATTTT
CASSYSGATNQPQHF
>TRBJ2-1|TRBV5-1|once|.
TGCGCCAGCAGCGTGGGACTGAGCCACAATGAGCAGTTCTTC
CASSVGLSHNEQFF
>TRBJ1-2|TRBV14|.|.
TGTGCCAGCAGCAGGACAGCTAACTATGGCTACACCTTC
CASSRTANYGYTF
>TRBJ2-5|TRBV9|.|.
TGTGCCAGCAGCGTAGGAGGGGGAGAGACCCAGTACTTC
CASSVGGGETQYF
>TRBJ1-4|TRBV7-7|.|TRBD1
TGTGCCAGCAGCTCCCCGGGACAGGGGGCCGCTTTTAATGAAAAACTGTTTTTT
CASSSPGQGAAFNEKLFF
>TRBJ2-2|TRBV2|few|.
TGTGCCAGCAAGGACACAAGGGCGGTGTTTTTT
CASKDTRAVFF
>TRBJ1-5|TRBV30|medium-sized|.
TGTGCCTGGAGTGTTCGGGGGTCTAGCAATCAGCCCCAGCATTTT
CAWSVRGSSNQPQHF
>TRBJ1-2|TRBV5-4|.|TRBD1
TGTGCCAGCAGCACGGACAGGGTTATCTATGGCTACACCTTC
CASSTDRVIYGYTF
>TRBJ2-5|TRBV2|few|.
TGTGCCAGCAGTGATCCTGAGCCCGAGACCCAGTACTTC
CASSDPEPETQYF
>TRBJ1-2|TRBV6-6|.|.
TGTGCCAGCATAACCCAGGGGCTGGTCTATGGCTACACCTTC
CASITQGLVYGYTF
>TRBJ2-2|TRBV7-9|.|TRBD2
TGTGCCAGCAGCTACGGGCTAGCGGGAGGTACCGGGGAGCTGTTTTTT
CASSYGLAGGTGELFF
>TRBJ2-1|TRBV7-8|.|.
TGTGCCAGCAGCTTAGGACCCACGGGTGAGCAGTTCTTC
CASSLGPTGEQFF